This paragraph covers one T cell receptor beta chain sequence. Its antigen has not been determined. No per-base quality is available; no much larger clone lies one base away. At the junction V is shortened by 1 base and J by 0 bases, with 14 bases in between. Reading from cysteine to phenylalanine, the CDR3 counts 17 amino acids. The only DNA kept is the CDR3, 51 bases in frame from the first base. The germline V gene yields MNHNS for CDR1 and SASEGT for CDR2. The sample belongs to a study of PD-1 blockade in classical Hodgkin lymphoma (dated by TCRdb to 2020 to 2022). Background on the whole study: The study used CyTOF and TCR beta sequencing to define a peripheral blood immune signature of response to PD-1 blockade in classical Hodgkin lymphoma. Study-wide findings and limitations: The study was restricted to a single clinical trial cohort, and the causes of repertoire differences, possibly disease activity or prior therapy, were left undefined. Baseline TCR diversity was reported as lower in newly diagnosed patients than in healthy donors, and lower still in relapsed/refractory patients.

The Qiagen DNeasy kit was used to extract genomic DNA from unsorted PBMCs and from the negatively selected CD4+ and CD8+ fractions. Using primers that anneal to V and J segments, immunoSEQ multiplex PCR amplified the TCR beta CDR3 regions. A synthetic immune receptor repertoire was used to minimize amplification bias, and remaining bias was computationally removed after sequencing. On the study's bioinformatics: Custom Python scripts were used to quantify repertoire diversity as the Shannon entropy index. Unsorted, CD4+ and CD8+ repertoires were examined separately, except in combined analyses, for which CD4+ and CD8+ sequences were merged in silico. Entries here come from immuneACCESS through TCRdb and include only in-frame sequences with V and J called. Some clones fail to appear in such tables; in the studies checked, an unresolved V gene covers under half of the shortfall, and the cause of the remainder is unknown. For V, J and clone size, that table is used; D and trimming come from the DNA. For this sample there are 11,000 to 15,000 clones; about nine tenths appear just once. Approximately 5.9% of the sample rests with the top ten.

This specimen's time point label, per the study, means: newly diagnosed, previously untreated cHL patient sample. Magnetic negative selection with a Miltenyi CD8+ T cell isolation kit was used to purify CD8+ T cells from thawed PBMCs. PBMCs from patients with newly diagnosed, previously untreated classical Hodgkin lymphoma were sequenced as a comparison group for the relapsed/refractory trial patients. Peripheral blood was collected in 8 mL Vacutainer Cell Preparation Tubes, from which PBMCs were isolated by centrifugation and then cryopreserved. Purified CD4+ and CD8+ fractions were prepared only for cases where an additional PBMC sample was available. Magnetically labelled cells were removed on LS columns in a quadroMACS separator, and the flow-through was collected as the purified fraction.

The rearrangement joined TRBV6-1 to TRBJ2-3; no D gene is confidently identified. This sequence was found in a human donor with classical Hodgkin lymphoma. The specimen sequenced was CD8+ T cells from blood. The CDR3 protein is CASSEVDGPASTDTQYF. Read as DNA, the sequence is TGTGCCAGCAGTGAAGTGGACGGGCCTGCTAGCACAGATACGCAGTATTTT.